The rows below give T cell receptor beta chains drawn from one sample of a study of blood T cell repertoires in COVID-19. Generated by immunoSEQ multiplex PCR, the TCRdb table keeps only in-frame clones and is missing some. The sample lists 60,000 or so clones, about 82% seen once, with approximately 20% in the top ten. The sequenced sample was peripheral blood. The source of these receptors is a human donor in a cohort sampled during active COVID-19. Both conserved end residues are part of each CDR3. The D gene is left open where the match is weak. Clone size, where shown, is once, few, many, or a class for clones that have expanded.

abundance: -
d_gene: -
j_gene: TRBJ2-5
v_gene: TRBV2
CDR3nt: TGTGCCAGCAGTGAAGAGGGGCAGGGCCAAGAGACCCAGTACTTC
CDR3aa: CASSEEGQGQETQYF

abundance: -
d_gene: -
j_gene: TRBJ2-1
v_gene: TRBV18
CDR3nt: TGTGCCAGCTCATCGCTAGAAAGCAATGAGCAGTTCTTC
CDR3aa: CASSSLESNEQFF

abundance: once
d_gene: -
j_gene: TRBJ2-1
v_gene: TRBV7-2
CDR3nt: TGTGCCAGCAGCTTAGCTACATTTCGACAAGCCCACAATGAGCAGTTCTTC
CDR3aa: CASSLATFRQAHNEQFF

abundance: -
d_gene: TRBD2
j_gene: TRBJ2-5
v_gene: TRBV27
CDR3nt: TGTGCCAGCAGTATCCGACTAGCGGGGGTTGAGACCCAGTACTTC
CDR3aa: CASSIRLAGVETQYF

abundance: -
d_gene: -
j_gene: TRBJ1-2
v_gene: TRBV7-2
CDR3nt: TGTGCCAGCAGCTTAGGGACCGAAGGGGCCTATGGCTACACCTTC
CDR3aa: CASSLGTEGAYGYTF

abundance: once
d_gene: TRBD1
j_gene: TRBJ2-7
v_gene: TRBV6-2/TRBV6-3
CDR3nt: TGTGCCAGCAGCAGACGGACAGGGTTTGCCCCGCTGGAGCAGTACTTC
CDR3aa: CASSRRTGFAPLEQYF

abundance: -
d_gene: TRBD1
j_gene: TRBJ1-6
v_gene: TRBV18
CDR3nt: TGTGCCAGCTCGCGCCCGTACTGGGACAGCAGCTATAATTCACCCCTCCACTTT
CDR3aa: CASSRPYWDSSYNSPLHF

abundance: -
d_gene: TRBD2
j_gene: TRBJ2-1
v_gene: TRBV4-3
CDR3nt: TGCGCCAGCAGTCGTGGGACTAGCGGGGGAACCAATGAGCAGTTCTTC
CDR3aa: CASSRGTSGGTNEQFF

abundance: -
d_gene: -
j_gene: TRBJ1-3
v_gene: TRBV2
CDR3nt: TGTGCCAGCAGTGAAGCGAGGGGGAGCTCTGGAAACACCATATATTTT
CDR3aa: CASSEARGSSGNTIYF

abundance: once
d_gene: TRBD1
j_gene: TRBJ2-5
v_gene: TRBV10-3
CDR3nt: TGTGCCATCAGTGCCCGTCGGACAGGAGTTATGGAGACCCAGTACTTC
CDR3aa: CAISARRTGVMETQYF

abundance: -
d_gene: TRBD2
j_gene: TRBJ2-7
v_gene: TRBV9
CDR3nt: TGTGCCAGCAGCGTAGGGGTAGCGGGGTTCTACGAGCAGTACTTC
CDR3aa: CASSVGVAGFYEQYF

abundance: many
d_gene: -
j_gene: TRBJ2-7
v_gene: TRBV7-8
CDR3nt: TGTGCCAGCAGCTCCACGGGTGCGGGGCTAATCACCTACGAGCAGTACTTC
CDR3aa: CASSSTGAGLITYEQYF

abundance: -
d_gene: TRBD1
j_gene: TRBJ2-4
v_gene: TRBV7-2
CDR3nt: TGTGCCAGCAGCCCTATAGGGACAGGGAGTGCCAAAAACATTCAGTACTTC
CDR3aa: CASSPIGTGSAKNIQYF

abundance: -
d_gene: -
j_gene: TRBJ2-3
v_gene: TRBV5-8
CDR3nt: TGTGCCAGCAGCCTGCAGGGAGATACGCAGTATTTT
CDR3aa: CASSLQGDTQYF

abundance: -
d_gene: -
j_gene: TRBJ1-6
v_gene: TRBV19
CDR3nt: TGTGCCAGTAGTATTATCAGCGGTAATTCACCCCTCCACTTT
CDR3aa: CASSIISGNSPLHF

abundance: -
d_gene: TRBD1
j_gene: TRBJ2-1
v_gene: TRBV18
CDR3nt: TGTGCCAGCTCGGTGACAGGGGCAGGGGAGCAGTTCTTC
CDR3aa: CASSVTGAGEQFF

abundance: -
d_gene: TRBD1
j_gene: TRBJ2-7
v_gene: TRBV5-1
CDR3nt: TGCGCCAGCAGCTTGGGACAGGGGGGCGAGCAGTACTTC
CDR3aa: CASSLGQGGEQYF

abundance: once
d_gene: TRBD1
j_gene: TRBJ2-1
v_gene: TRBV11-3
CDR3nt: TGTGCCAGCAGCCTTAGTGGACAGGGGGGGCACAATGAGCAGTTCTTC
CDR3aa: CASSLSGQGGHNEQFF

abundance: -
d_gene: -
j_gene: TRBJ1-2
v_gene: TRBV9
CDR3nt: TGTGCCAGCAGCGTTGGGGACACGGGTATCTATGGCTACACCTTC
CDR3aa: CASSVGDTGIYGYTF